These T cell receptor beta chains were read from a single sample in a study of blood T cell repertoires in COVID-19. The assay was immunoSEQ multiplex PCR, and TCRdb's table has in-frame clones only and misses some. There are 450,000 to 500,000 clones in the sample; 80% to 90% occur only once, and around 8% lies in the top ten. Material for sequencing was PBMCs or T cells enriched from blood (not recorded which). These receptors originate from a woman aged 55-70 years who had recovered from COVID-19. CDR3s leave out the opening cysteine and the closing phenylalanine or tryptophan. Each record gives: D gene, CDR3 length, V gene, J gene, CDR3 protein. D genes are given only for firm matches.

d_call: TRBD1
cdr3_length: 13
v_call: TRBV5-1
j_call: TRBJ2-3
cdr3_aa: ASSSTGGGADTQY

d_call: TRBD1
cdr3_length: 13
v_call: TRBV4-2
j_call: TRBJ1-6
cdr3_aa: ASSPQGAGNSPLH

d_call: TRBD1
cdr3_length: 12
v_call: TRBV5-6
j_call: TRBJ2-2
cdr3_aa: ASRRGRRDGELF

d_call: -
cdr3_length: 11
v_call: TRBV24-1
j_call: TRBJ1-1
cdr3_aa: ATGAGEHAEAF

d_call: -
cdr3_length: 13
v_call: TRBV4-1
j_call: TRBJ2-5
cdr3_aa: ASSARGLQQETQY

d_call: TRBD1
cdr3_length: 11
v_call: TRBV27
j_call: TRBJ1-1
cdr3_aa: ASGWRTGGIAF

d_call: -
cdr3_length: 14
v_call: TRBV7-9
j_call: TRBJ2-7
cdr3_aa: ASSLYYRDLGNEQY

d_call: -
cdr3_length: 13
v_call: TRBV19
j_call: TRBJ2-7
cdr3_aa: ASSSGDGGPYEQY

d_call: -
cdr3_length: 14
v_call: TRBV2
j_call: TRBJ2-3
cdr3_aa: ASSEEGGLGTDTQY

d_call: -
cdr3_length: 12
v_call: TRBV5-1
j_call: TRBJ1-1
cdr3_aa: ASSLWEGGAEAF

d_call: -
cdr3_length: 13
v_call: TRBV7-8
j_call: TRBJ1-4
cdr3_aa: ASSGGRGMNEKLF

d_call: TRBD2
cdr3_length: 11
v_call: TRBV5-6
j_call: TRBJ2-4
cdr3_aa: ASSSSGKNIQY

d_call: -
cdr3_length: 10
v_call: TRBV2
j_call: TRBJ2-7
cdr3_aa: ASREISYEQY

d_call: TRBD2
cdr3_length: 18
v_call: TRBV9
j_call: TRBJ2-3
cdr3_aa: ASSGAIGTSGAHYTDTQY

d_call: TRBD1
cdr3_length: 12
v_call: TRBV2
j_call: TRBJ2-2
cdr3_aa: ASRGDRNTGELF

d_call: -
cdr3_length: 11
v_call: TRBV7-9
j_call: TRBJ1-1
cdr3_aa: ASSLEGYPKAF

d_call: -
cdr3_length: 10
v_call: TRBV5-3
j_call: TRBJ2-5
cdr3_aa: ARGPFQETQY

d_call: TRBD1
cdr3_length: 13
v_call: TRBV11-2
j_call: TRBJ1-1
cdr3_aa: ASSPSDRGKPEAF

d_call: TRBD1
cdr3_length: 14
v_call: TRBV27
j_call: TRBJ1-5
cdr3_aa: ASSTGTGRFNQPQH

d_call: TRBD2
cdr3_length: 14
v_call: TRBV6-1
j_call: TRBJ2-1
cdr3_aa: ASSERLAGGYNEQF

d_call: TRBD2
cdr3_length: 12
v_call: TRBV12-5
j_call: TRBJ2-1
cdr3_aa: ASGTSASNNEQF

d_call: -
cdr3_length: 12
v_call: TRBV5-6
j_call: TRBJ2-7
cdr3_aa: ASKKTAPSYEQY

d_call: -
cdr3_length: 14
v_call: TRBV3-1/TRBV3-2
j_call: TRBJ1-2
cdr3_aa: ASSQGLSGGSISYT

d_call: -
cdr3_length: 12
v_call: TRBV10-3
j_call: TRBJ2-1
cdr3_aa: AISDIVSYNEQF

d_call: -
cdr3_length: 12
v_call: TRBV1
j_call: TRBJ2-6
cdr3_aa: TGRWGAGANVLT

d_call: -
cdr3_length: 10
v_call: TRBV6-5
j_call: TRBJ1-4
cdr3_aa: AGRGKNEKLF

d_call: -
cdr3_length: 11
v_call: TRBV30
j_call: TRBJ2-6
cdr3_aa: AIRISGANVLT

d_call: -
cdr3_length: 16
v_call: TRBV7-6
j_call: TRBJ2-1
cdr3_aa: ASSSQGGAGRSYNEQF

d_call: -
cdr3_length: 13
v_call: TRBV19
j_call: TRBJ2-2
cdr3_aa: ASGRTGGLGGELF

d_call: -
cdr3_length: 14
v_call: TRBV6-2/TRBV6-3
j_call: TRBJ2-2
cdr3_aa: ASSYSTPRGAGELF

d_call: -
cdr3_length: 12
v_call: TRBV2
j_call: TRBJ1-6
cdr3_aa: AISSAQGNSPLH

d_call: TRBD1
cdr3_length: 12
v_call: TRBV10-3
j_call: TRBJ1-1
cdr3_aa: AISTQGGNTEAF

d_call: TRBD1
cdr3_length: 11
v_call: TRBV3-1/TRBV3-2
j_call: TRBJ1-1
cdr3_aa: ATIDRGNTEAF

d_call: -
cdr3_length: 12
v_call: TRBV19
j_call: TRBJ2-5
cdr3_aa: ASSIEYIQETQY

d_call: TRBD1
cdr3_length: 13
v_call: TRBV5-1
j_call: TRBJ1-1
cdr3_aa: ASSIGQGKNTEAF